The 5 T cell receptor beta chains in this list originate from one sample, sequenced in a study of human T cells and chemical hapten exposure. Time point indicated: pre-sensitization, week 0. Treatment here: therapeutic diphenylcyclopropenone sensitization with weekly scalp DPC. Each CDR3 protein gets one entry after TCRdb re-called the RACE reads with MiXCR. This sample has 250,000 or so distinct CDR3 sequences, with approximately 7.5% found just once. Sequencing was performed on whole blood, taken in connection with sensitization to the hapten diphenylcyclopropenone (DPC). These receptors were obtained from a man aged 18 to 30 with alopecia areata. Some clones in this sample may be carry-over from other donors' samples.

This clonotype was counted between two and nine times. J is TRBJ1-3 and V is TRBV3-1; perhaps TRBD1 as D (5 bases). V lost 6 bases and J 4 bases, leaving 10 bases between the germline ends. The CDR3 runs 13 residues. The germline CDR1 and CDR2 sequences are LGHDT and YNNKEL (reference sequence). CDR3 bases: TGTGCCAGCAGGTGGGGCAAAGGAAACACCATATATTTT. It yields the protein CASRWGKGNTIYF.

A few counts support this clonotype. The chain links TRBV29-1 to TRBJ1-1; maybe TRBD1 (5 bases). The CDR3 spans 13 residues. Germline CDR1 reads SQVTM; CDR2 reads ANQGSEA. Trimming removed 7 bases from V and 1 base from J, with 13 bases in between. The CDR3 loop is CSGRDPRNTEAFF. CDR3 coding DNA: TGCAGCGGCCGGGACCCTAGGAACACTGAAGCTTTCTTT.

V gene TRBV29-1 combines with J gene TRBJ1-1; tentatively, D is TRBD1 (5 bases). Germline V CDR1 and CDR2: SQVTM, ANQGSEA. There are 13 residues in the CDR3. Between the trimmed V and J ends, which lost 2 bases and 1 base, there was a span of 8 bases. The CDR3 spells CSVESGQNTEAFF. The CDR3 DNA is TGCAGCGTTGAATCAGGGCAGAACACTGAAGCTTTCTTT.

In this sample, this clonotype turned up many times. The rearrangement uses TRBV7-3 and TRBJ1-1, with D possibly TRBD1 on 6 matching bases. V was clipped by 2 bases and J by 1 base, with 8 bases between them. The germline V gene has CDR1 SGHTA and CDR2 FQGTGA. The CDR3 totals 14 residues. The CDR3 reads CASSLWGPNTEAFF. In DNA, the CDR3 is TGTGCCAGCAGCTTATGGGGGCCGAACACTGAAGCTTTCTTT.

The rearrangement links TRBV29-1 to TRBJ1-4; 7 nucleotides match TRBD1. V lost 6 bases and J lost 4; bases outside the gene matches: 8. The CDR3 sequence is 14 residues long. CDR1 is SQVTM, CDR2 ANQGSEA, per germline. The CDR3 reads CSVKDRVGNEKLFF. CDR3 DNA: TGCAGCGTAAAAGACAGGGTCGGTAATGAAAAACTGTTTTTT.